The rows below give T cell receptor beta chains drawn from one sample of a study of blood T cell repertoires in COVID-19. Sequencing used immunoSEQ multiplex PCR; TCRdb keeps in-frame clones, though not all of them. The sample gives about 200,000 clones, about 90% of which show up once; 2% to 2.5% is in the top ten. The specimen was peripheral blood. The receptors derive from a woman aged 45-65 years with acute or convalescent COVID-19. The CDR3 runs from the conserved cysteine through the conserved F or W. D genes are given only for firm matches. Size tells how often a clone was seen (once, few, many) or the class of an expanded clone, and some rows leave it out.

CASSPRDRHYEQYF	TGTGCCAGTAGTCCCAGGGACAGACACTACGAGCAGTACTTC	14	TRBJ2-7	TRBD1	once	TRBV19
CASSPSSGNTGELFF	TGTGCCAGCAGCCCCTCTAGCGGTAACACCGGGGAGCTGTTTTTT	15	TRBJ2-2	TRBD2	.	TRBV7-7
CASSTGGYTEAFF	TGTGCCAGCAGCACAGGGGGATACACTGAAGCTTTCTTT	13	TRBJ1-1	TRBD1	.	TRBV3-1/TRBV3-2
CASGQTQYQETQYF	TGTGCCAGCGGACAGACCCAGTACCAAGAGACCCAGTACTTC	14	TRBJ2-5	.	.	TRBV2
CASSIYLGGVSYNEQFF	TGTGCCAGTAGTATATATCTCGGGGGGGTATCCTACAATGAGCAGTTCTTC	17	TRBJ2-1	TRBD2	.	TRBV19
CASSYGGRAVTEAFF	TGTGCCAGCAGTTATGGGGGCAGGGCGGTCACTGAAGCTTTCTTT	15	TRBJ1-1	.	.	TRBV6-5
CASGTSLTGSGANVLTF	TGTGCCAGCGGCACTAGTCTGACAGGGTCTGGGGCCAACGTCCTGACTTTC	17	TRBJ2-6	TRBD1	.	TRBV7-2
CASSDFRTGVPEAFF	TGTGCCAGCAGTGACTTTCGGACAGGGGTCCCTGAAGCTTTCTTT	15	TRBJ1-1	TRBD1	.	TRBV2
CASSRLAGGSGEQYF	TGTGCCAGCAGCCGCCTAGCGGGAGGGTCGGGCGAGCAGTACTTC	15	TRBJ2-7	TRBD2	.	TRBV7-2
CAISRSGSAVGEQYF	TGTGCCATCTCGCGTAGCGGGAGCGCTGTGGGCGAGCAGTACTTC	15	TRBJ2-7	TRBD2	.	TRBV10-3
CASSLTDTQYF	TGTGCCAGCAGCCTCACAGATACGCAGTATTTT	11	TRBJ2-3	.	.	TRBV11-3
CASSSRTGERRGNEQFF	TGTGCCAGCAGTTCCAGGACGGGGGAGCGACGAGGGAATGAGCAGTTCTTC	17	TRBJ2-1	.	once	TRBV6-2/TRBV6-3
CASSLRSGDTEAFF	TGTGCCAGCAGCTTACGGTCAGGGGACACTGAAGCTTTCTTT	14	TRBJ1-1	.	.	TRBV7-9
CASRDRKTTNEKLFF	TGTGCCAGCAGGGACAGGAAGACAACTAATGAAAAACTGTTTTTT	15	TRBJ1-4	TRBD1	.	TRBV2
CASSREGAVNTEAFF	TGTGCCAGTAGTCGAGAGGGGGCGGTTAACACTGAAGCTTTCTTT	15	TRBJ1-1	TRBD1	.	TRBV19